These T cell receptor beta chains were read from a single sample in a study of CD8 T cells in Susac syndrome. TCRdb fed the immunoSEQ multiplex PCR reads into MiXCR, producing one record per CDR3 protein. The sample has about 200,000 distinct CDR3 sequences, roughly 94% seen once; the top ten hold about 0.1%. The material sequenced was CD4+ T cells from PBMCs. These receptors all stem from a human donor in good health. CDR3s include the opening cysteine and the closing phenylalanine or tryptophan. The order of the fields is J gene, V gene, D gene, clone size, CDR3 protein, CDR3 DNA. D genes are given only for firm matches. Expanded clones are given a class, and other clones once, few, many or no size at all.

TRBJ2-5 | TRBV7-2 | - | once | CASSLAGGPGTQYF | TGTGCCAGCAGCTTAGCTGGGGGGCCCGGGACCCAGTACTTC
TRBJ2-7 | TRBV6-5 | - | - | CASRGGGYEQYF | TGTGCCAGCAGGGGTGGGGGGTACGAGCAGTACTTC
TRBJ1-2 | TRBV29-1 | - | - | CSVEASGTYGYTF | TGCAGCGTTGAAGCCTCAGGAACCTATGGCTACACCTTC
TRBJ2-1 | TRBV2 | - | - | CASPEGEAQFF | TGTGCCAGCCCCGAAGGAGAGGCGCAGTTCTTC
TRBJ2-5 | TRBV5-4 | - | - | CASSLPGDQETQYF | TGTGCCAGCAGCTTGCCGGGGGACCAAGAGACCCAGTACTTC
TRBJ1-1 | TRBV20-1 | - | - | CSGQRRNTEAFF | TGCAGTGGGCAGAGGCGGAACACTGAAGCTTTCTTT
TRBJ2-5 | TRBV3-1 | - | - | CASRPGGETQYF | TGTGCCAGCAGGCCAGGGGGGGAGACCCAGTACTTC
TRBJ2-3 | TRBV11-2 | TRBD2 | - | CASSYAGTSGGGDTQYF | TGTGCCAGCAGCTACGCCGGGACTAGCGGGGGGGGAGATACGCAGTATTTT
TRBJ1-2 | TRBV12-3/TRBV12-4 | TRBD1 | - | CASSRTGVNYGYTF | TGTGCCAGCAGTCGGACAGGGGTTAACTATGGCTACACCTTC
TRBJ1-2 | TRBV10-2 | - | - | CASSLGGVSNYGYTF | TGCGCCAGCAGTCTGGGAGGAGTTTCTAACTATGGCTACACCTTC
TRBJ1-2 | TRBV30 | - | - | CAWSVGGQDTF | TGTGCCTGGAGTGTCGGGGGGCAGGACACCTTC
TRBJ2-5 | TRBV5-4 | - | once | CASSLEAAGGQETQYF | TGTGCCAGCAGCTTGGAAGCGGCAGGAGGTCAGGAGACCCAGTACTTC
TRBJ2-7 | TRBV2 | TRBD1 | - | CASNGQGMGEQYF | TGTGCCAGCAACGGACAGGGAATGGGCGAGCAGTACTTC
TRBJ2-3 | TRBV28 | - | - | CAIMQLGADTQYF | TGTGCCATCATGCAACTAGGGGCAGATACGCAGTATTTT
TRBJ1-5 | TRBV15 | - | - | CATSRDSGGWQPQHF | TGTGCCACCAGCAGAGATTCGGGGGGCTGGCAGCCCCAGCATTTT
TRBJ1-1 | TRBV27 | - | - | CASSLWGTARRNTEAFF | TGTGCCAGCAGTTTATGGGGGACGGCTCGGCGGAACACTGAAGCTTTCTTT
TRBJ2-1 | TRBV20-1 | - | - | CSAVRATGLLFNEQFF | TGCAGCGCTGTCCGGGCCACGGGACTCCTCTTCAATGAGCAGTTCTTC
TRBJ2-1 | TRBV7-2 | - | - | CASSTRRRPYNEQFF | TGTGCCAGCAGCACTAGACGGAGACCCTACAATGAGCAGTTCTTC
TRBJ1-3 | TRBV20-1 | - | - | CSASWWNSGNTIYF | TGCAGTGCTAGTTGGTGGAACTCTGGAAACACCATATATTTT
TRBJ1-2 | TRBV20-1 | - | - | CSARKPTTDYGYTF | TGCAGTGCTAGAAAACCGACTACGGATTATGGCTACACCTTC
TRBJ2-1 | TRBV7-9 | - | once | CASSLRDSYEQFF | TGTGCCAGCAGCTTGCGGGACAGCTATGAGCAGTTCTTC
TRBJ1-5 | TRBV30 | - | - | CAWSVKGNQPQHF | TGTGCCTGGAGTGTAAAGGGCAATCAGCCCCAGCATTTT
TRBJ2-1 | TRBV2 | TRBD2 | - | CASSDAMGLAGNNEQFF | TGTGCCAGCAGCGACGCTATGGGACTAGCGGGGAACAATGAGCAGTTCTTC
TRBJ2-3 | TRBV7-2 | TRBD1 | once | CASSPDRGSDTQYF | TGTGCCAGCAGCCCAGACAGGGGGTCAGATACGCAGTATTTT
TRBJ1-3 | TRBV6-5 | - | - | CASSSRAEGNTIYF | TGTGCCAGCAGTTCCCGGGCAGAAGGAAACACCATATATTTT
TRBJ1-2 | TRBV28 | TRBD1 | - | CASSLGQDGYGYTF | TGTGCCAGCAGTTTAGGACAGGATGGATATGGCTACACCTTC
TRBJ2-6 | TRBV9 | TRBD1 | - | CATSAGQGRSGANVLTF | TGTGCCACCTCCGCGGGACAGGGGAGGTCTGGGGCCAACGTCCTGACTTTC
TRBJ1-1 | TRBV5-1 | TRBD1 | - | CASSPGQGWTEAFF | TGCGCCAGCAGCCCAGGACAGGGGTGGACTGAAGCTTTCTTT
TRBJ2-5 | TRBV5-4 | TRBD2 | - | CASSFLAGRSPETQYF | TGTGCCAGCAGCTTCTTAGCGGGGAGAAGTCCGGAGACCCAGTACTTC
TRBJ1-1 | TRBV3-1 | - | once | CASSPRSGETEAFF | TGTGCCAGCAGCCCCCGCTCAGGGGAAACTGAAGCTTTCTTT
TRBJ2-3 | TRBV7-8 | TRBD2 | - | CASSLDRLASTDTQYF | TGTGCCAGCAGCTTAGACCGACTAGCTAGCACAGATACGCAGTATTTT
TRBJ2-5 | TRBV12-3/TRBV12-4 | - | - | CASGALTGGETQYF | TGTGCCAGCGGGGCTCTGACGGGCGGAGAGACCCAGTACTTC
TRBJ2-3 | TRBV29-1 | TRBD1 | - | CSVELEGQDTDTQYF | TGCAGCGTTGAATTGGAAGGACAGGACACAGATACGCAGTATTTT
TRBJ1-5 | TRBV29-1 | - | - | CSVAPGVNQPQHF | TGCAGCGTTGCACCAGGGGTCAATCAGCCCCAGCATTTT
TRBJ2-7 | TRBV5-1 | TRBD1 | - | CASSPRKTGTYEQYF | TGCGCCAGCAGTCCGCGCAAGACAGGGACCTACGAGCAGTACTTC